A few counts support the clone carrying this T cell receptor (beta chain). A read error may account for a junction end that differs from germline. These data originate in a study of tumor-infiltrating lymphocytes in oesophageal squamous cell carcinoma. TCRdb analysed the PCR reads with MiXCR anew, one entry per CDR3 protein. This sample has about 12,000 distinct CDR3 sequences; about 60% occur once, and the top ten carry roughly 32%. This clonotype was obtained from a female donor with esophageal squamous cell carcinoma. The sequencing sample was made of esophageal tumor tissue.

This chain's CDR3 is CASSTTGRDSPLHF. In DNA form, the CDR3 reads TGTGCCAGCAGCACGACAGGGCGCGATTCACCCCTCCACTTC. The V and J genes are TRBV11-2 and TRBJ2-5; 7 bases fit TRBD1. This CDR3 contains 14 residues. Germline V gives CDR1 SGHAT, CDR2 FQNNGV. The full variable domain, its missing parts supplied by reference TRBV11-2 and TRBJ2-5, is EAGVAQSPRYKIIEKRQSVAFWCNPISGHATLYWYQQILGQGPKLLIQFQNNGVVDDSQLPKDRFSAERLKGVDSTLKIQPAKLEDSAVYLCASSTTGRDSPLHFGPGTRLLVL.